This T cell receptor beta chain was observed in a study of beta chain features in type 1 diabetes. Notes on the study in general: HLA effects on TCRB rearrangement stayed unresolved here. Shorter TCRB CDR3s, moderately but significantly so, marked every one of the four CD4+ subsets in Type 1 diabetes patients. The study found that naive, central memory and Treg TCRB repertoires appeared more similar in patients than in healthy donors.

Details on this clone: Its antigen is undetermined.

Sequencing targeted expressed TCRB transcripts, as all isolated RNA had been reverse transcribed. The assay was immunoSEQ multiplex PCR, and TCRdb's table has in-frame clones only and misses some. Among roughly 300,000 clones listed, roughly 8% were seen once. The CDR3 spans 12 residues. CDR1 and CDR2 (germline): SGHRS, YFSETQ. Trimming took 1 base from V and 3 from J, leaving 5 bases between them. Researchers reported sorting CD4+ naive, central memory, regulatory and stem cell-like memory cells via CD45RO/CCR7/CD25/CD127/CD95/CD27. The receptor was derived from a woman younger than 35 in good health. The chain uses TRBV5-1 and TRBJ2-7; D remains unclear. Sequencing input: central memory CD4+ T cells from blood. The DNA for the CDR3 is TGCGCCAGCAGCTTGTTGGGCTACGAGCAGTACTTC. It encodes CASSLLGYEQYF.